The subject of this entry is one T cell receptor (beta chain). The specificity of this receptor is unknown. There are no base qualities to consult, and no much larger clone falls within one base. CDR1 and CDR2 are drawn from the germline V gene: SNHLY, FYNNEI. V loses 2 bases of germline sequence and J loses 6 bases, and the interval between the two ends is 8 bases. Counted from cysteine to phenylalanine, this CDR3 has 13 amino acids. Kept here is only the CDR3 DNA, which spans 39 bases and is read in frame from base 1. Healthy HIV-negative adults with no recently reported acute infections or vaccinations were included as donors. Every donor was a Caucasian adult residing in Nashville, Tennessee, USA. Magnetic negative selection was used to enrich CD4+ T cells, after which naive cells were positively selected on CD45RA and the negative fraction became the memory subset. Blood was collected by leukapheresis, and PBMCs were isolated by Ficoll-Histopaque density gradient centrifugation and then cryopreserved in liquid nitrogen vapor phase. Analytical flow cytometry was used to check the purity and quantity of every magnetically sorted T cell population. Genomic DNA was isolated from every sorted fraction and measured by UV absorbance on a Nanodrop 2000c.

TCR CDR3 regions were amplified from genomic DNA by multiplex PCR using the deep immunoSEQ assay. Extracted genomic DNA from each cell subset was distributed evenly across all wells of several immunoSEQ 96-well plates, and each plate was treated as a replicate. For sorted subsets, about 210 ng of genomic DNA, equivalent to some 33,000 T cell genomes, went into each replicate PCR. Purified libraries were measured with a Qubit 3.0 fluorometer, size-checked on a Bioanalyzer 2100, and measured again with the KAPA Library Quantification kit. Every immunoSEQ 96-well plate was sequenced on a dedicated single-read 150-cycle Illumina NextSeq 550 flow cell. From the authors' description of their analysis: Because the immunoSEQ output held only junctional sequences and lacked quality scores, the filtering could not match the filtering applied to full-length reads. Sequences were annotated with PyIR, a Python wrapper for IgBLAST v1.9, using IMGT germline references to assign V/J genes and CDR3. Reads with weak V/J assignments (E-value above 1e-6), missing CDR3, stop codons, out-of-frame junctions, or ambiguous translated residues were removed. V3J clonotypes were defined as sequences sharing the same inferred V gene, J gene, and CDR3 amino acid sequence. The percentage overlap between two repertoires was calculated by dividing the number of shared unique clonotypes by the size of the smaller repertoire. RTK rarefaction, the Chao1 estimator, and Recon v2.1 estimates of unobserved clonotypes were used to assess repertoire richness. OLGA was used to compute generation probabilities for all TCRbeta clonotypes that the gDNA method yielded from a handful of donors. TCRdb carries this immuneACCESS record with in-frame sequences only. Its versions omit some clonotypes, under half of them owing to an unresolved V gene in the studies checked, with the rest unexplained. That table is the source of V, J and clone size, and D and trimming were worked out from the DNA. The table for this sample lists around 1.1 million clones; approximately 80% of them were counted only once. The ten largest clones take up 0.89% of the sample.

These data come from a study of shared clonotypes between healthy human individuals (TCRdb year 2020). Background on the whole study: The cohort included a few men and a couple of women between 18 and 49 years of age. To increase sequencing depth and limit assay-specific biases, TCR repertoire library preparation and sequencing were carried out by different laboratories using diverse techniques. Leukapheresis yielded between about 0.94 and 8.9 billion PBMCs per donor. For each donor, CD4 naive and CD4 memory were each run on three plates, CD8 naive on two plates, and CD8 memory on one plate. Blood TCR repertoires of four to six healthy adults were deeply sequenced to estimate repertoire size and the extent of clonotype sharing between individuals. The research as a whole found: Naive subsets generally had larger estimated clonotype richness than memory subsets did. Sampling was restricted to blood, and TCR repertoires in tissues likely differ from the TCR repertoires found in blood. Pairwise subsampling indicated that sequencing depth was expected to affect the degree of clonotype sharing among donors. Higher generation probabilities were observed for clonotypes shared by all four sorted-subset donors than for non-shared clonotypes. When a few donors were compared, the shared fraction of clonotypes was about 5% for naive CD4, 3.5% to 4% for naive CD8, 2% to 2.5% for memory CD4, and approximately 0.4% for memory CD8. The genetic and exposure-history diversity represented was limited by the small number of donors. Even with the large sequencing depth, rarefaction of the sorted-subset datasets indicated that sequencing was incomplete.

The source is a man younger than 35 in good health. Some clones in this sample may be carry-over from other donors' samples. Material for sequencing was memory CD4+ T cells from PBMCs. The cell subset or site label on this specimen signifies: CD45RA-negative fraction. The chain couples TRBV2 to TRBJ1-5, with a weak D call of TRBD1 (6 bases match). The CDR3 in this case is CASSEHRAQPQHF. The DNA reads TGTGCCAGCAGTGAACACAGGGCTCAGCCCCAGCATTTT.